This T cell receptor (beta chain) is from a study of identical twins. The CDR3 runs to 19 residues. V dropped 4 bases and J dropped 3; count of bases not matched to a gene: 17. TCRdb re-called the 5' RACE reads with MiXCR, one entry per CDR3 protein. Altogether about 200,000 distinct CDR3 sequences are present, about 6.7% being singletons, with the ten largest covering about 14%. This clonotype showed up just a few times. These same records also appear under a second study, on T cells expressing NK-cell markers. That investigation notes: A handful of donors carried dominant NKG2C+ clonotypes that made up 1.0-7.0% of their CD8+ T cells.

The specimen sequenced was CD8+ T cells sorted from blood. This sequence joins TRBV12-3 or TRBV12-4 and TRBJ2-3, with 9 bases fitting TRBD2. This TCR was recovered from a woman aged 18-29 years in good health. The CDR3 nucleotides read TGTGCCAGCAGTTCCCGGATGGCGGGGGGGCCTTCAGTGACAGATACGCAGTATTTT. It codes for CASSSRMAGGPSVTDTQYF.